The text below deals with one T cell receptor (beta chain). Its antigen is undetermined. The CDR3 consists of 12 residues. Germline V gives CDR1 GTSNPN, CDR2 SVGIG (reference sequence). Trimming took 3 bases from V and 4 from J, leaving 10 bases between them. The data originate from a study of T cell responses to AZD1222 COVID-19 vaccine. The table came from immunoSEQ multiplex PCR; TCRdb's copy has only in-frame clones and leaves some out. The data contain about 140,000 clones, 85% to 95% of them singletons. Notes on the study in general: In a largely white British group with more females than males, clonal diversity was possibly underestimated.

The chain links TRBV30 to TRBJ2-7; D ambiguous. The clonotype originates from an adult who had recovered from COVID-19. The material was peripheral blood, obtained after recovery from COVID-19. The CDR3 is CAWSSGAYEQYF. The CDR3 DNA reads TGTGCCTGGAGCTCCGGAGCGTACGAGCAGTACTTC.